These T cell receptor beta chains were read from a single sample in a study of cytomegalovirus exposure and HLA in healthy donors. This table comes from immunoSEQ multiplex PCR, and its TCRdb copy is limited to in-frame clones, with some not included. The sample contains about 120,000 clones, roughly 9% of which appear only once. Sequenced material: PBMCs. The receptors originated from a woman aged 40-49 years in good health and CMV-seropositive. Each CDR3 is given with its conserved first and last residue. D genes are given only for firm matches. Clone size is given for some rows only: seen once, a few or many times, or a class if the clone is expanded.

J,D,V,size,CDR3,DNA
TRBJ2-5,.,TRBV6-5,.,CASSRGGVETQYF,TGTGCCAGCAGTAGGGGGGGGGTCGAGACCCAGTACTTC
TRBJ1-3,.,TRBV25-1,.,CASKTPFGNTIYF,TGTGCCAGCAAAACTCCCTTCGGAAACACCATATATTTT
TRBJ1-5,TRBD1,TRBV6-1,.,CASSAQGALSNQPQHF,TGTGCCAGCAGTGCACAGGGGGCCCTCAGCAATCAGCCCCAGCATTTT
TRBJ2-7,.,TRBV6-5,.,CASKWDIPFEQYF,TGTGCCAGCAAATGGGACATACCTTTCGAGCAGTACTTC
TRBJ2-2,TRBD2,TRBV7-9,.,CASSPGGGAQPLF,TGTGCCAGCAGCCCCGGCGGGGGGGCCCAGCCGCTTTTT
TRBJ1-6,TRBD1,TRBV11-2,.,CASSIRTGENSPLHF,TGTGCCAGCAGCATAAGGACAGGGGAGAATTCACCCCTCCACTTT
TRBJ1-1,TRBD1,TRBV30,.,CAWSVMTGAMNTEAFF,TGTGCCTGGAGTGTAATGACAGGGGCGATGAACACTGAAGCTTTCTTT
TRBJ2-7,.,TRBV30,few,CAWSPGHFYEQYF,TGTGCCTGGAGCCCAGGACACTTCTACGAGCAGTACTTC
TRBJ2-7,TRBD2,TRBV6-6,few,CASSERGPLYEQYF,TGTGCCAGCAGCGAGCGGGGACCGCTCTACGAGCAGTACTTC
TRBJ1-1,.,TRBV11-2,few,CASSLSFDSLNTEAFF,TGTGCCAGCAGCCTTTCCTTCGACAGCCTGAACACTGAAGCTTTCTTT
TRBJ2-7,.,TRBV7-2,few,CASSLDRREYYEQYF,TGTGCCAGCAGCTTAGATAGGAGGGAGTACTACGAGCAGTACTTC
TRBJ1-1,.,TRBV27,few,CASSPVPHTEAFF,TGTGCCAGCAGTCCGGTCCCTCACACTGAAGCTTTCTTT
TRBJ2-3,TRBD1,TRBV5-4,few,CASSLGGTGGDTQYF,TGTGCCAGCAGCTTGGGCGGGACAGGAGGGGATACGCAGTATTTT
TRBJ1-2,.,TRBV11-2,.,CASSLDRGGGGGYTF,TGTGCCAGCAGCCTAGATCGGGGCGGCGGGGGTGGCTACACCTTC
TRBJ2-7,.,TRBV11-2,few,CASRPVGRRYEQYF,TGTGCCAGCAGGCCCGTCGGCCGGAGGTACGAGCAGTACTTC
TRBJ1-1,TRBD1,TRBV5-1,few,CASSKTPGGTEAFF,TGCGCCAGCAGCAAGACCCCAGGGGGCACTGAAGCTTTCTTT
TRBJ2-7,TRBD1,TRBV16,few,CASSHGQGRSYEQYF,TGTGCCAGCAGCCACGGACAGGGGCGCTCCTACGAGCAGTACTTC
TRBJ1-5,.,TRBV7-8,few,CASQGQGSHQPQHF,TGTGCCAGCCAGGGGCAGGGCTCGCATCAGCCCCAGCATTTT
TRBJ2-5,.,TRBV28,few,CASSFPQETQYF,TGTGCCAGCAGTTTTCCGCAAGAGACCCAGTACTTC
TRBJ1-5,.,TRBV6-5,.,CASRLEWYSNQPQHF,TGTGCCAGCAGACTCGAGTGGTATAGCAATCAGCCCCAGCATTTT
TRBJ2-2,TRBD1,TRBV27,few,CASSFAGGNTGELFF,TGTGCCAGCAGTTTCGCAGGGGGGAACACCGGGGAGCTGTTTTTT
TRBJ1-5,.,TRBV29-1,few,CSATQGHNQPQHF,TGCAGCGCGACTCAGGGACACAATCAGCCCCAGCATTTT
TRBJ2-2,.,TRBV25-1,.,CASSDPLSSNTGELFF,TGTGCCAGCAGTGATCCCCTGAGTTCGAACACCGGGGAGCTGTTTTTT
TRBJ2-1,TRBD1,TRBV4-1,few,CASSHRPGTGVEQFF,TGCGCCAGCAGCCACCGCCCCGGGACAGGGGTTGAGCAGTTCTTC
TRBJ2-5,TRBD1,TRBV11-2,few,CASSFNRGETQYF,TGTGCCAGCAGCTTCAACAGGGGTGAGACCCAGTACTTC
TRBJ1-2,TRBD1,TRBV30,.,CAWSIKLDRGTRGYTF,TGTGCCTGGAGCATAAAGTTGGACAGGGGGACTCGGGGCTACACCTTC
TRBJ2-7,.,TRBV2,few,CASGDSSYEQYF,TGTGCCAGCGGAGATAGCTCCTACGAGCAGTACTTC
TRBJ2-7,TRBD2,TRBV6-5,few,CASSSTGGGLYEQYF,TGTGCCAGCAGTTCCACCGGGGGGGGCCTCTACGAGCAGTACTTC
TRBJ1-1,.,TRBV2,.,CASSPDRGTEAFF,TGTGCCAGCAGCCCGGATCGGGGCACTGAAGCTTTCTTT
TRBJ2-7,.,TRBV5-1,.,CASSLGAGGDVYEQYF,TGCGCCAGCAGCTTGGGGGCCGGCGGGGATGTCTACGAGCAGTACTTC
TRBJ1-1,.,TRBV9,few,CASSVAGAGDTEAFF,TGTGCCAGCAGCGTAGCCGGGGCGGGGGACACTGAAGCTTTCTTT
TRBJ1-2,TRBD1,TRBV19,.,CASSVTGSYGYTF,TGTGCCAGTAGTGTGACAGGGTCCTATGGCTACACCTTC
TRBJ2-3,TRBD2,TRBV28,.,CASSLLQIAGVTDTQYF,TGTGCCAGCAGTTTATTGCAAATAGCGGGGGTGACAGATACGCAGTATTTT
TRBJ1-5,.,TRBV2,few,CASRKDTLGQPQHF,TGTGCCAGCAGGAAGGACACCCTTGGTCAGCCCCAGCATTTT
TRBJ1-2,TRBD1,TRBV7-9,.,CASSPYRDRGSGYTF,TGTGCCAGCAGCCCCTACCGGGACAGGGGATCCGGCTACACCTTC
TRBJ1-5,TRBD1,TRBV7-2,few,CASSWGQQPQHF,TGTGCCAGCAGCTGGGGACAGCAGCCCCAGCATTTT
TRBJ1-3,TRBD1,TRBV27,few,CASSTRQGVGNTIYF,TGTGCCAGCAGTACCCGACAGGGGGTTGGAAACACCATATATTTT
TRBJ1-6,TRBD1,TRBV5-1,.,CASSLDGQGVDSPLHF,TGCGCCAGCAGCTTAGATGGACAGGGCGTCGATTCACCCCTCCACTTT
TRBJ1-2,TRBD1,TRBV28,.,CASSLRDRVFGYTF,TGTGCCAGCAGTCTCAGGGACAGGGTTTTCGGCTACACCTTC
TRBJ1-5,TRBD1,TRBV7-8,few,CASSPGTGFNQPQHF,TGTGCCAGCAGTCCCGGGACAGGGTTCAATCAGCCCCAGCATTTT
TRBJ1-1,.,TRBV19,few,CASSIPSLGRANTEAFF,TGTGCCAGTAGTATCCCGTCTCTCGGCAGGGCGAACACTGAAGCTTTCTTT
TRBJ2-3,TRBD1,TRBV7-8,.,CASKGQGLDTQYF,TGTGCCAGCAAAGGACAGGGGCTCGATACGCAGTATTTT
TRBJ1-1,.,TRBV5-1,few,CASSVKGGTTEAFF,TGCGCCAGCAGCGTTAAGGGGGGGACCACTGAAGCTTTCTTT
TRBJ1-2,TRBD1,TRBV6-5,.,CATQTGNDGYTF,TGTGCCACCCAGACAGGGAATGATGGCTACACCTTC
TRBJ2-7,.,TRBV27,.,CASSLAGDSYEQYF,TGTGCCAGCAGTTTGGCAGGGGACTCCTACGAGCAGTACTTC